The T cell receptor (beta chain) described here comes from a study of human T cells and chemical hapten exposure. General study results and limits: High-frequency TCRs, those above 1 in 1000, stayed the same after DPC sensitization.

Regarding time point: healthy volunteer bleed at 2 weeks. Whole blood that had not been fractionated was the source of extracted total RNA. Losses at the gene ends were 3 bases for V and 2 bases for J; bases not matched to a gene: 5. The length of the CDR3 is 15 residues. In germline, CDR1 is SGHRS, CDR2 YFSETQ. Unique molecular identifiers were attached to individual cDNA molecules during library preparation. As handled by the study authors: Samples held a median of approximately 96,000 TCRs, range about 23,224–700,000. TCRdb reprocessed the RACE reads with MiXCR, giving one entry per CDR3 protein. For this entry, the V and J calls and clone size follow TCRdb and not the study's own pipeline. The sample gives some 120,000 distinct CDR3 sequences, more than 7.5% of which show up once; around 1.9% is in the top ten. This clonotype was seen repeatedly, ten times or more. What it binds is not known.

The chain combines TRBV5-1 with TRBJ2-1; 7 bases align to TRBD2. Material for sequencing was whole blood. This TCR came from a male donor in good health. Some clones in this sample may be carry-over from other donors' samples. The CDR3 DNA is TGCGCCAGCAGCTCGGGGGAGGGAGCCTACAATGAGCAGTTCTTC. Amino acid sequence: CASSSGEGAYNEQFF.